This T cell receptor beta chain derives from a study of blood T cell repertoires in COVID-19. Study in general: PBMCs, B-cell-depleted T cells, or T cells were the source of the cDNA or gDNA that made up the material.

Only in-frame clones appear in the TCRdb table, and some are missing; sequencing was by immunoSEQ multiplex PCR. Among approximately 280,000 clones, about 89% were seen once, and the ten largest hold around 2.4%. Assignment of participants to cohorts was predicated upon participant-reported clinical history. Recovered Cohort 3 donors showed two negative PCRs, clearance, or symptom resolution. What was sequenced was PBMCs or T cells enriched from blood (not recorded which). The receptor comes from a woman younger than 35 who had recovered from COVID-19.

The CDR3 DNA sequence: TGTGCCAGCAGCTTAGGGGGGGCTAGCGGGAGCTATGAGCAGTTCTTC. It is translated as CASSLGGASGSYEQFF. This chain links TRBV7-9 with TRBJ2-1; TRBD2 aligns across 10 bases. The ends lost 1 base at V and 8 bases at J; junction bases unmatched: 8. CDR1 is SEHNR and CDR2 is FQNEAQ in the germline V gene (reference sequence). CDR3 length: 16 residues.